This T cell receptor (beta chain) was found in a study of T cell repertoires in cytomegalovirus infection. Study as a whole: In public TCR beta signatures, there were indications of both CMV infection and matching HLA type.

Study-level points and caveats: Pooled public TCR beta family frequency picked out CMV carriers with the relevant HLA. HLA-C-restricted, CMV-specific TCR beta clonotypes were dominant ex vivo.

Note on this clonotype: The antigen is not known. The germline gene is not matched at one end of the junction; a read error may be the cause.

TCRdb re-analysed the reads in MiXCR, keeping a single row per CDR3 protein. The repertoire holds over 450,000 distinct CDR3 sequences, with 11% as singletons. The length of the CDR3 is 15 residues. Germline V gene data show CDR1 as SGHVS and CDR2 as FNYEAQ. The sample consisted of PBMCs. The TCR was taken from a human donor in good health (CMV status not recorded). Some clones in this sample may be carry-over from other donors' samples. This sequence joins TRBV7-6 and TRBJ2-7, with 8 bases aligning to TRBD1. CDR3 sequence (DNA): TGTGCCAGCAGCCTTCGACAGGGGCCTACCTACGAGCTGTGCTTC. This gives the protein CASSLRQGPTYELCF.